One and the same sample provided the 29 T cell receptor beta chains below, sequenced in a study of siplizumab effects on memory and regulatory T cells. TCRdb's copy holds only in-frame clones and misses some; the assay was immunoSEQ multiplex PCR. Here the sample spans 90,000 to 110,000 clones, roughly 91% being singletons. Specimen: CD4+ T cells sorted from blood. These receptors were collected from a human donor in good health.

The V call is TRBV5-4, the J call TRBJ2-4, with D perhaps matching TRBD2 (5 bases). Germline CDR1 is SGHNT and CDR2 is YYREEE (reference sequence). The V and J ends lost 1 base and 7 bases respectively, with 9 bases between them. The CDR3 totals 13 residues. CDR3 in amino acids: CASSLNRENIQYF. CDR3 sequence (DNA): TGTGCCAGCAGCTTGAATAGGGAGAACATTCAGTACTTC.

CDR3 sequence (DNA): TGTGCCAGCACCAGGGGCAAAGGTGGTGAGCAGTTCTTC. Residues: CASTRGKGGEQFF. V and J are TRBV6-1 and TRBJ2-1; maybe TRBD1 (6 bases). V lost 7 bases to trimming and J lost 9 bases, with 16 bases between them. Per germline, CDR1 MNHNS and CDR2 SASEGT. CDR3 length: 13 amino acids.

This clone was detected once. V is TRBV18 and J is TRBJ1-1; tentative D call: TRBD1 (5 bases). Trimming stripped 6 bases from V and 8 bases from J, with 13 bases between. Germline lookup yields CDR1 KGHSH and CDR2 LQKENI. This CDR3 is built from 12 residues. The CDR3 region is CASSPGQLEAFF. The DNA of the CDR3 is TGTGCCAGCTCGCCAGGACAATTGGAAGCTTTCTTT.

V gene TRBV27 combines with J gene TRBJ1-1; 7 bases map to TRBD1. The germline CDR1 and CDR2 sequences are MNHEY and SMNVEV (reference sequence). CDR3 size: 15 residues. Trimming took 2 bases from V and 1 from J; bases not matched to a gene: 4. CDR3 bases: TGTGCCAGCAGTTTAGAGGGGGCTAAGAACACTGAAGCTTTCTTT. Translating it yields CASSLEGAKNTEAFF.

V and J are TRBV9 and TRBJ2-6, with D unclear. The CDR3 length is 19 residues. V was cut by 3 bases and J by 0 bases, with 19 bases left in between. Per germline, CDR1 SGDLS and CDR2 YYNGEE. CDR3 sequence: CASSERALHHYSGANVLTF. CDR3 bases: TGTGCCAGCAGCGAACGGGCCCTCCACCACTACTCTGGGGCCAACGTCCTGACTTTC.

The rearrangement uses TRBV10-3 and TRBJ2-5; no definite D call. The CDR3 sequence is 13 residues long. Trimming removed 6 bases at V and 1 base at J, with 9 bases between. Germline-derived CDR1 and CDR2 are ENHRY and SYGVKD. The CDR3 nucleotides are TGTGCCATCAGGACCCCCTCCCAAGAGACCCAGTACTTC. It specifies CAIRTPSQETQYF.

The genes are TRBV19 and TRBJ1-1, with D unresolved. V gave up 11 bases and J gave up 5 bases, with 12 bases separating them. In germline, CDR1 is LNHDA, CDR2 SQIVND (reference sequence). The CDR3 runs 11 residues. The CDR3 DNA reads as TGTGCCTGCCATGGCTGGACTGAAGCTTTCTTT. Translation: CACHGWTEAFF. Based on the CDR3 plus reference TRBV19 and TRBJ1-1, the full variable domain is DGGITQSPKYLFRKEGQNVTLSCEQNLNHDAMYWYRQDPGQGLRLIYYSQIVNDFQKGDIAEGYSVSREKKESFPLTVTSAQKNPTAFYLCACHGWTEAFFGQGTRLTVV.

The J gene is TRBJ2-2, the V gene TRBV11-2; either TRBD1 or TRBD2 may supply D (6 bases each). The V gene's germline CDR1 is SGHAT and CDR2 FQNNGV. V was pared by 1 base and J by 4 bases, with 16 bases between. The CDR3 length is 17 residues. The CDR3 loop reads CASSLGLRGRGTGELFF. CDR3 nucleotides: TGTGCCAGCAGCTTAGGGCTTCGGGGGCGGGGCACCGGGGAGCTGTTTTTT. The entire variable domain, with the rest obtained from reference TRBV11-2 and TRBJ2-2, is as follows: EAGVAQSPRYKIIEKRQSVAFWCNPISGHATLYWYQQILGQGPKLLIQFQNNGVVDDSQLPKDRFSAERLKGVDSTLKIQPAKLEDSAVYLCASSLGLRGRGTGELFFGEGSRLTVL.

The chain uses TRBV6-6 and TRBJ1-1; D is uncertain. Germline V lookup: CDR1 MNHNY, CDR2 SVGAGI (reference sequence). Trimming removed 6 bases from V and 8 bases from J, with 19 bases in between. The CDR3 sequence is 14 residues long. DNA of the CDR3: TGTGCCAGCAGCCAAATAGAGGGAAGCCGAGAAGCTTTCTTT. Translating it yields CASSQIEGSREAFF.

The genes are TRBV29-1 and TRBJ2-5; D unresolved. The CDR3 is made up of 12 amino acids. V dropped 4 bases and J dropped 7 bases, with 13 bases sitting between them. Looked up from germline, CDR1 is SQVTM and CDR2 is ANQGSEA. Written as DNA, the CDR3 is TGCAGCGTTGTAGTCCGATTGGGGACCCAGTACTTC. Its translation is CSVVVRLGTQYF.

The chain uses TRBV30 and TRBJ1-5; D might be TRBD1 (5 bases). The CDR3 loop spans 13 amino acids. CDR1 is GTSNPN and CDR2 is SVGIG in the germline V gene (reference sequence). V shed 5 bases and J shed 1 base, with 9 bases lying between them. The CDR3: CAWDRDSNQPQHF. The CDR3 DNA reads TGTGCCTGGGACCGGGACAGCAATCAGCCCCAGCATTTT.

The CDR3 region is CASSAGTANEKLFF. The CDR3, as DNA: TGTGCCAGCAGTGCCGGGACAGCGAATGAAAAACTGTTTTTT. The chain carries TRBV2 and TRBJ1-4; 7 nucleotides line up with TRBD1. From germline, CDR1 is SNHLY and CDR2 FYNNEI. The CDR3 has 14 residues. V was clipped by 4 bases and J by 5 bases; unmatched bases: 4.

V gene TRBV2 combines with J gene TRBJ2-5; tentatively, D is TRBD2 (7 bases). In germline, CDR1 is SNHLY, CDR2 FYNNEI. The CDR3 consists of 12 residues. V was pared by 7 bases and J by 5 bases, with 11 bases between. The CDR3 here is CASMGRGETQYF. In DNA form, the CDR3 reads TGTGCCAGCATGGGGAGGGGGGAGACCCAGTACTTC.

The chain uses TRBV7-3 and TRBJ1-1; D is ambiguous. V was cut by 5 bases and J by 1 base, with 8 bases left in between. This CDR3 has 13 residues. CDR1 SGHTA and CDR2 FQGTGA come from the germline V gene. CDR3 in amino acids: CASSIDGNTEAFF. The DNA for the CDR3 is TGTGCCAGCAGCATCGACGGGAACACTGAAGCTTTCTTT.

V and J are TRBV2 and TRBJ2-1, with 7 positions matching TRBD2. Trimming at V came to 10 bases and at J to 2 bases, leaving 11 bases not matched to a gene. Germline values: CDR1 SNHLY, CDR2 FYNNEI. The CDR3 extends over 15 amino acids. The CDR3 is CATKNGGNPYNEQFF. The CDR3 DNA reads TGTGCCACCAAGAACGGGGGGAACCCCTACAATGAGCAGTTCTTC.

V usage is TRBV19 and J usage is TRBJ2-7; TRBD2 matches at 9 bases. The V gene end was trimmed by 4 bases and the J gene end by 3 bases; junction bases not matched to a gene: 7. Germline CDR1 LNHDA, CDR2 SQIVND (reference sequence). The CDR3 covers 15 residues. The CDR3: CASSNSWTSVYEQYF. In DNA, the CDR3 is TGTGCCAGTAGTAATTCTTGGACTAGCGTCTACGAGCAGTACTTC.

The chain carries TRBV6-1 and TRBJ1-1, with TRBD1 matching over 7 bases. The ends lost 4 bases at V and 1 base at J; junction bases unmatched: 3. From germline, CDR1 is MNHNS and CDR2 SASEGT. The CDR3 loop spans 14 amino acids. In DNA form, the CDR3 reads TGTGCCAGCAGTGTTAAGGGGGCGAACACTGAAGCTTTCTTT. Its protein product is CASSVKGANTEAFF.

The chain recombines TRBV19 with TRBJ2-5; D gene ambiguous. V was cut by 6 bases and J by 3 bases, with 11 bases left in between. The CDR3 extends over 13 amino acids. Germline V gene sequence: CDR1 LNHDA, CDR2 SQIVND (reference sequence). The CDR3 reads CASSEFRKETQYF. The DNA for the CDR3 is TGTGCCAGTAGCGAATTTCGGAAAGAGACCCAGTACTTC.

CDR3 sequence: CASSLASWTDYTDTQYF. In nucleotides, the CDR3 is TGTGCCAGCAGCTTAGCATCATGGACTGACTATACAGATACGCAGTATTTT. V and J are TRBV7-9 and TRBJ2-3, with a tentative D call TRBD2 (5 bases). The CDR3 loop spans 17 amino acids. From germline, CDR1 is SEHNR and CDR2 FQNEAQ (reference sequence). V was pared by 0 bases and J by 3 bases, with 16 bases between.

The chain couples TRBV7-3 to TRBJ2-1, with D uncertain. Germline lookup yields CDR1 SGHTA and CDR2 FQGTGA. The CDR3 covers 14 residues. Trimming took 2 bases from V and 9 from J, leaving 14 bases between them. CDR3 residues: CASSLGKAPIEQFF. CDR3 nucleotides: TGTGCCAGCAGCTTAGGAAAGGCCCCAATTGAGCAGTTCTTC.

This chain connects TRBV6-5 to TRBJ2-1, with 8 bases lining up with TRBD2. Germline trimming cut 0 bases from V and 3 bases from J; bases unmatched to any gene: 4. The CDR3 length is 16 residues. Germline CDR1 and CDR2: MNHEY and SVGAGI. The CDR3 reads CASSYSNAGGYNEQFF. As DNA, the CDR3 is TGTGCCAGCAGTTACTCCAACGCGGGGGGCTACAATGAGCAGTTCTTC.

The chain is built from TRBV5-5 and TRBJ1-5, with TRBD1 as a possible D gene (5 bases). V lost 0 bases, J lost 1 base, and 11 bases lay in between. Germline V CDR1 and CDR2: SGHKS, YYEKEE (reference sequence). CDR3 length: 16 amino acids. The CDR3 here is CASSLGDHGSNQPQHF. The CDR3 DNA follows: TGTGCCAGCAGCTTGGGGGACCATGGGAGCAATCAGCCCCAGCATTTT.

The V and J genes are TRBV5-1 and TRBJ2-7; D is perhaps TRBD2 (6 bases). CDR3 length equals 12 residues. Germline CDR1 reads SGHRS; CDR2 reads YFSETQ. Trimming removed 7 bases from V and 3 bases from J, with 11 bases in between. The CDR3 loop reads CASSVGGYEQYF. CDR3 DNA: TGCGCCAGCTCGGTGGGGGGCTACGAGCAGTACTTC.

V usage is TRBV4-3 and J usage is TRBJ2-7; 8 bases fit TRBD2. This CDR3 has 12 amino acids. V was clipped by 4 bases and J by 6 bases; unmatched bases: 2. Germline V gene lookup returns CDR1 LGHNA and CDR2 YSLEER. In DNA form, the CDR3 reads TGCGCCAGCAGCCCGGGGGGGGCCGAGCAGTACTTC. Translating gives CASSPGGAEQYF.

The rearrangement uses TRBV5-1 and TRBJ1-4, with D unclear. V dropped 5 bases and J dropped 4 bases, with 9 bases sitting between them. Germline-derived CDR1 and CDR2 are SGHRS and YFSETQ. This CDR3 contains 13 residues. The CDR3 DNA reads as TGCGCCAGCAGTTCACAGCTTAATGAAAAACTGTTTTTT. Residues: CASSSQLNEKLFF. Supplemented by reference TRBV5-1 and TRBJ1-4, the full variable domain reads KAGVTQTPRYLIKTRGQQVTLSCSPISGHRSVSWYQQTPGQGLQFLFEYFSETQRNKGNFPGRFSGRQFSNSRSEMNVSTLELGDSALYLCASSSQLNEKLFFGSGTQLSVL.

V and J are TRBV7-9 and TRBJ2-5; 14 bases agree with TRBD2. Germline CDR1 is SEHNR and CDR2 is FQNEAQ (reference sequence). V was clipped by 4 bases and J by 2 bases; unmatched bases: 9. The CDR3 extends over 18 amino acids. Here the CDR3 DNA reads TGTGCCAGCAGCTCCCCTGGGACTAGCGGGGGACTTCAAGAGACCCAGTACTTC. It is translated as CASSSPGTSGGLQETQYF.

V and J are TRBV5-6 and TRBJ1-3; the match to TRBD1 covers 7 bases. This CDR3 region has 17 residues. Per germline, CDR1 SGHDT and CDR2 YYEEEE. After removal of 3 bases from V and 0 bases from J, the junction contained 9 bases not matched to a gene. CDR3: CASSSDLDRASGNTIYF. In nucleotides, the CDR3 is TGTGCCAGCAGCTCCGACCTCGACAGGGCCTCTGGAAACACCATATATTTT.

CDR3 amino acids: CASSEKNPTYEQYF. The CDR3 DNA sequence: TGTGCCAGCAGTGAAAAGAATCCTACCTACGAGCAGTACTTC. The genes are TRBV6-1 and TRBJ2-7; no definite D call. Trimming removed 2 bases from V and 2 bases from J, with 10 bases in between. The CDR3 has 14 residues. The germline V gene encodes CDR1 MNHNS and CDR2 SASEGT.

J is TRBJ1-6 and V is TRBV5-1; 7 positions agree with TRBD1. The CDR3 contains 14 residues. V trimming: 4 bases; J trimming: 8 bases; junction bases outside the gene matches: 6. The germline CDR1 and CDR2 sequences are SGHRS and YFSETQ. In DNA, the CDR3 is TGCGCCAGCAGCCTCCGGGACAGAGATTCACCCCTCCACTTT. Its protein is CASSLRDRDSPLHF.